The 30 T cell receptor beta chains reported below all come from one sample, sequenced in a study of T cell repertoires in cytomegalovirus infection. MiXCR, applied by TCRdb to the reads, yields one record per CDR3 protein. The sample records 650,000 to 900,000 distinct CDR3 sequences, about 27% being singletons. Their antigens are not known. Sequencing was performed on cultured CD8+ T cells from PBMCs, taken from culture after CMV antigen stimulation. The receptors derive from a human donor in good health (CMV status not recorded). Some clones in this sample may be carry-over from other donors' samples.

The V call is TRBV6-1, the J call TRBJ2-5; D is tentatively TRBD1 or TRBD2 (6 bases each). CDR1 and CDR2 from the germline V gene are MNHNS and SASEGT. The V end was cut by 2 bases, the J end by 5 bases, with 12 bases between. The CDR3 covers 14 residues. CDR3 nucleotides: TGTGCCAGCAGTGAATGGGGGGCAAAGGAGACCCAGTACTTC. Protein: CASSEWGAKETQYF.

The J gene is TRBJ1-2, the V gene TRBV7-9, with 11 bases aligning to TRBD1. The CDR3 extends over 20 amino acids. V trimming: 2 bases; J trimming: 0 bases; junction bases outside the gene matches: 14. Germline values: CDR1 SEHNR, CDR2 FQNEAQ (reference sequence). This CDR3 reads CASSLPLSRTGGQSNYGYTF. The CDR3 DNA follows: TGTGCCAGCAGCTTACCACTCTCTAGGACAGGGGGCCAGTCTAACTATGGCTACACCTTC.

This clonotype occurred a few times. The genes are TRBV12-3 or TRBV12-4 and TRBJ1-4, with D possibly matching TRBD1 (6 bases). The CDR3 is 16 amino acids. V lost 6 bases, J lost 5 bases, and 19 bases lay in between. DNA for the CDR3: TGTGCCAGCAGGTGGGCTCGGGGGGGCCGAAATGAAAAACTGTTTTTT. Translation gives CASRWARGGRNEKLFF.

Concerning this clonotype itself: It may be a read error: a sequence one base away is much more abundant. The V and J genes are TRBV7-2 and TRBJ2-3, with D tentatively TRBD2 (6 bases). Between the trimmed V and J ends, which lost 1 base and 2 bases, there was a span of 10 bases. The CDR3 extends over 15 amino acids. The V gene's germline CDR1 is SGHTA and CDR2 FQGNSA. DNA for the CDR3: TGTGCCAGCAGCTTAGGGGCGGACTACACAGATACGCAGTATTTT. Its protein is CASSLGADYTDTQYF.

The genes are TRBV9 and TRBJ2-7, with D tentatively TRBD2 (7 bases). V was pared by 3 bases and J by 3 bases, with 16 bases between. From germline, CDR1 is SGDLS and CDR2 YYNGEE. This CDR3 spans 15 amino acids. The CDR3 spells CASSDRAGEGYEQYF. As DNA, the CDR3 is TGTGCCAGCAGCGACCGGGCAGGGGAGGGCTACGAGCAGTACTTC.

This clonotype was seen ten or more times. The chain employs TRBV7-9 and TRBJ1-4, with D hard to call. The V end lost 5 bases, the J end lost 0 bases, and 10 bases lay between the germline ends. The CDR3 extends over 15 amino acids. Germline CDR1 and CDR2: SEHNR and FQNEAQ (reference sequence). CDR3 coding DNA: TGTGCCAGCAGCCAACGGGTCTCAACTAATGAAAAACTGTTTTTT. Its protein is CASSQRVSTNEKLFF.

This chain uses TRBV5-6 with TRBJ2-4; perhaps TRBD2 as D (5 bases). Per the germline V gene, CDR1 is SGHDT and CDR2 is YYEEEE. The CDR3 is 15 amino acids. V lost 2 bases and J lost 1, with 10 bases in between. CDR3 residues: CASSLGSWAKNIQYF. The CDR3, as DNA: TGTGCCAGCAGCTTAGGGAGCTGGGCCAAAAACATTCAGTACTTC.

This clonotype occurred a few times. The chain links TRBV27 to TRBJ2-3; D gene unclear. V dropped 4 bases and J dropped 4 bases, with 15 bases sitting between them. From germline, CDR1 is MNHEY and CDR2 SMNVEV (reference sequence). The CDR3 is made up of 15 amino acids. CDR3 protein: CASSSQARAPDTQYF. CDR3 sequence (DNA): TGTGCCAGCAGTTCCCAGGCTAGGGCTCCAGATACGCAGTATTTT.

The gene calls are TRBV6-1 and TRBJ1-5; D gene uncertain. Germline V gene lookup returns CDR1 MNHNS and CDR2 SASEGT. The CDR3 length is 16 residues. Trimming left V 0 bases short and J 0 bases short, with 9 bases between. CDR3 sequence (DNA): TGTGCCAGCAGTGAAGCGGTGGGTTATAGCAATCAGCCCCAGCATTTT. It is translated as CASSEAVGYSNQPQHF.

This clonotype showed up many times. J is TRBJ1-2 and V is TRBV7-2, with 8 bases matching TRBD1. The CDR3 extends over 17 amino acids. Trimming cost V 8 bases and J 4 bases; bases outside gene matches: 18. Germline assignment: CDR1 SGHTA and CDR2 FQGNSA. CDR3 DNA sequence: TGTGCCAGCGACTCGACGGAGGTTACAGGGGGGATCTATGGCTACACCTTC. It encodes CASDSTEVTGGIYGYTF.

This clonotype occurred once. The gene calls are TRBV27 and TRBJ1-4; 7 bases agree with TRBD1. V lost 5 bases, J lost 5 bases, and 8 bases stayed unmatched. Germline V gene data show CDR1 as MNHEY and CDR2 as SMNVEV (reference sequence). CDR3 length: 15 amino acids. DNA of the CDR3: TGTGCCAGCAGTACCGCCAGGGGGTTCAATGAAAAACTGTTTTTT. Its translation is CASSTARGFNEKLFF.

This clonotype was found a few times. The genes are TRBV7-9 and TRBJ2-4; D ambiguous. Germline V gene data show CDR1 as SEHNR and CDR2 as FQNEAQ (reference sequence). Between the trimmed V and J ends, which lost 0 bases and 15 bases, there was a span of 21 bases. The CDR3 length is 15 residues. CDR3 bases: TGTGCCAGCAGCTTAGCGGAAGACTTTTGGGCGGATCGGTACTTC. Residues: CASSLAEDFWADRYF.

The V gene is TRBV7-9, the J gene TRBJ1-2, with D perhaps matching TRBD1 (6 bases). The CDR3 covers 13 residues. V was shortened by 5 bases and J by 8 bases, with 15 bases between the two germline ends. Germline loops: CDR1 SEHNR, CDR2 FQNEAQ (reference sequence). The CDR3 DNA reads as TGTGCCAGCAGCGCCCCCAGGGGCGGGGGCTACACCTTC. Translation: CASSAPRGGGYTF.

This clonotype has only a few counts. The DNA for the CDR3 is TGCGCCAGCAGCCAATACGACGACCCTCGGGAGACCCAGTACTTC. This encodes CASSQYDDPRETQYF. J is TRBJ2-5 and V is TRBV4-3; D ambiguous. V lost 2 bases and J lost 5, with 15 bases in between. The germline V gene encodes CDR1 LGHNA and CDR2 YSLEER. CDR3 length: 15 amino acids.

V gene TRBV27 combines with J gene TRBJ1-4; D is undetermined. The V and J ends lost 5 bases and 8 bases respectively, with 18 bases between them. Germline V gene data show CDR1 as MNHEY and CDR2 as SMNVEV (reference sequence). The CDR3 extends over 15 amino acids. The CDR3 reads CASSPHEDSGEKLFF. The DNA for the CDR3 is TGTGCCAGCAGTCCCCACGAGGACTCGGGGGAAAAACTGTTTTTT.

The rearrangement links TRBV29-1 to TRBJ2-1; TRBD2 might be the D (6 bases). Between the trimmed V and J ends, which lost 7 bases and 3 bases, there was a span of 22 bases. The CDR3 is 16 amino acids. CDR1 and CDR2 (germline): SQVTM, ANQGSEA. The CDR3 region has the DNA TGCAGCGCCGAAGGGGCCTTTCGGGGGAGCTACAATGAGCAGTTCTTC. Translation gives CSAEGAFRGSYNEQFF.

The chain is built from TRBV4-1 and TRBJ2-1; 10 bases align to TRBD2. Germline-derived CDR1 and CDR2 are MGHRA and YSYEKL. The J segment lost 3 bases and the V segment lost 5 bases, leaving 1 base of the junction unmatched. This CDR3 contains 14 residues. The CDR3 is CASSGLAVYNEQFF. The DNA of the CDR3 is TGCGCCAGCAGCGGACTAGCGGTCTACAATGAGCAGTTCTTC.

This clonotype was observed a few times. The chain carries TRBV6-1 and TRBJ1-1; D gene uncertain. Germline V lookup: CDR1 MNHNS, CDR2 SASEGT. Trimming left V 7 bases short and J 7 bases short, with 10 bases between. This CDR3 is 11 amino acids long. As DNA, the CDR3 is TGTGCCAGCAACAGACCAATTGAAGCTTTCTTT. Translation gives CASNRPIEAFF.

This clonotype has only a few counts. The chain is built from TRBV6-8 and TRBJ2-3; D is possibly TRBD1 or TRBD2 (7 bases each). The CDR3 spans 20 residues. Germline assignment: CDR1 MNHGY and CDR2 SAAAGT. V lost 5 bases, J lost 0 bases, and 27 bases lay in between. The CDR3 sequence: CASSVYRGFTSEASTDTQYF. The CDR3 bases are TGTGCCAGCAGTGTCTACAGGGGCTTCACTAGCGAGGCTAGCACAGATACGCAGTATTTT.

This clonotype was seen repeatedly, ten times or more. J is TRBJ2-2 and V is TRBV27, with a tentative D call TRBD2 (7 bases). CDR1 and CDR2 from the germline V gene are MNHEY and SMNVEV (reference sequence). The length of the CDR3 is 16 residues. V lost 9 bases and J lost 1, with 18 bases in between. The CDR3 nucleotides read TGTGCCAGTAGTACCCGGGGGGCCAAGAACACCGGGGAGCTGTTTTTT. Translated, it gives CASSTRGAKNTGELFF.

The chain carries TRBV7-9 and TRBJ1-4, with 9 bases matching TRBD1. The V segment lost 5 bases and the J segment 8 bases; nucleotides outside the gene matches: 6. Per germline, CDR1 SEHNR and CDR2 FQNEAQ (reference sequence). The CDR3 loop spans 14 amino acids. This CDR3 is CASSIQGAFEKLFF. The CDR3, as DNA: TGTGCCAGCAGCATACAGGGGGCGTTCGAAAAACTGTTTTTT.

The V and J genes are TRBV7-9 and TRBJ1-6; 7 nucleotides agree with TRBD1. The length of the CDR3 is 16 residues. V was pared by 5 bases and J by 3 bases, with 7 bases of the junction left unmatched. Germline lookup yields CDR1 SEHNR and CDR2 FQNEAQ (reference sequence). The CDR3 DNA is TGTGCCAGCAGCCTGTACAGGGGCGGCTATAATTCACCCCTCCACTTT. Amino acids: CASSLYRGGYNSPLHF.

This clonotype was recorded a few times. This CDR3 is CASSLEVAGGTSSYEQYV. CDR3 coding DNA: TGTGCCAGCAGCTTAGAAGTAGCGGGGGGGACAAGCTCCTACGAGCAGTACGTC. The gene calls are TRBV7-2 and TRBJ2-7; 11 bases fit TRBD2. The CDR3 sequence is 18 residues long. CDR1 is SGHTA and CDR2 is FQGNSA in the germline V gene. Trimming took 1 base from V and 0 from J; bases not matched to a gene: 8.

This clonotype was seen just once. The chain combines TRBV6-2 or TRBV6-3 with TRBJ2-1; D gene ambiguous. The CDR3 has 11 residues. Trimming removed 8 bases at V and 5 bases at J, with 7 bases between. The germline V gene has CDR1 MNHEY and CDR2 SVGEGT. CDR3 residues: CASGGHNEQFF. The CDR3 DNA sequence: TGTGCCAGCGGTGGGCACAATGAGCAGTTCTTC.

This clonotype has more than one count but fewer than ten. This CDR3 is CASSIRSLLAGGPYDEQFF. The CDR3 DNA sequence: TGTGCCAGTAGTATTCGTTCTCTACTAGCGGGGGGGCCGTATGATGAGCAGTTCTTC. The chain recombines TRBV19 with TRBJ2-1; 13 nucleotides agree with TRBD2. The ends lost 3 bases at V and 8 bases at J; junction bases unmatched: 16. CDR3 length equals 19 residues. The germline gives CDR1 LNHDA, CDR2 SQIVND (reference sequence).

In this sample, this clonotype turned up a few times. V and J are TRBV7-9 and TRBJ2-2; D gene ambiguous. CDR1 and CDR2 (germline): SEHNR, FQNEAQ (reference sequence). V shed 1 base and J shed 0 bases, with 12 bases lying between them. This CDR3 contains 17 residues. The CDR3 nucleotides are TGTGCCAGCAGCTTAGGAGTCCCACGGACGAACACCGGGGAGCTGTTTTTT. Translated: CASSLGVPRTNTGELFF.

The chain couples TRBV6-5 to TRBJ1-1, with TRBD1 identical over 7 bases. The CDR3 is 16 amino acids. CDR1 is MNHEY and CDR2 is SVGAGI in the germline V gene. V gave up 0 bases and J gave up 3 bases; unmatched junction bases: 7. In DNA form, the CDR3 reads TGTGCCAGCAGTTACTCCCGGACAGGCGGGTACACTGAAGCTTTCTTT. This encodes CASSYSRTGGYTEAFF.

CDR3 sequence: CASSQDPEPLSGANVLTF. In DNA, the CDR3 is TGCGCCAGCAGCCAAGACCCAGAACCCCTCTCTGGGGCCAACGTCCTGACTTTC. The chain recombines TRBV4-1 with TRBJ2-6, with D uncertain. The germline gives CDR1 MGHRA, CDR2 YSYEKL. The V end was cut by 0 bases, the J end by 0 bases, with 12 bases between. This CDR3 has 18 residues.

This clonotype was picked up many times. The CDR3 nucleotides read TGCGCCAGCAGCCAAATTAGCGGGGGAGCCACAGATACGCAGTATTTT. The encoded protein is CASSQISGGATDTQYF. This rearrangement joins TRBV4-3 to TRBJ2-3; 9 nucleotides align to TRBD2. CDR1 is LGHNA, CDR2 YSLEER, per germline. This CDR3 has 16 residues. Trimming cost V 2 bases and J 2 bases; bases outside gene matches: 5.

The chain uses TRBV7-3 and TRBJ2-2; 10 positions agree with TRBD2. Germline V lookup: CDR1 SGHTA, CDR2 FQGTGA. The length of the CDR3 is 19 residues. Trimming removed 6 bases from V and 2 bases from J; junction bases left unmatched: 15. The CDR3 nucleotides read TGTGCCAGCAGTCCTTTTTTTTCTAGCGGGGGTATTAACACCGGGGAGCTGTTTTTT. Translating gives CASSPFFSSGGINTGELFF.